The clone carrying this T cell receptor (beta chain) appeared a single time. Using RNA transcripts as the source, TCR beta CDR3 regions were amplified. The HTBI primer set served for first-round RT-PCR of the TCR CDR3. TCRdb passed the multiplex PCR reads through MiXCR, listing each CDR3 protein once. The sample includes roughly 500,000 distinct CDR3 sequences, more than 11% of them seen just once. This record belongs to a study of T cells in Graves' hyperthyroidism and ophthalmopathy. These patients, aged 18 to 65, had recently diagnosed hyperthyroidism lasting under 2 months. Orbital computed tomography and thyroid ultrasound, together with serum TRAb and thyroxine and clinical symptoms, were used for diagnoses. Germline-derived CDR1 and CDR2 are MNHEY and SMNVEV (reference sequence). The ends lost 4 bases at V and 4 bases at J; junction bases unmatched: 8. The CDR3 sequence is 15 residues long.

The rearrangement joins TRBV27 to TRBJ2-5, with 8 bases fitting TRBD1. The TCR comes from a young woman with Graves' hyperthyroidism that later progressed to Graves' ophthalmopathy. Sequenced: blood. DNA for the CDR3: TGTGCCAGCAGTTCGAATTCTGGACAGGGAGAGACCCAGTACTTC. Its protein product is CASSSNSGQGETQYF.